These T cell receptor beta chains were read from a single sample in a study of T-cell reconstitution after alpha-beta-depleted transplantation in children. TCRdb processed the PCR reads anew with MiXCR; each CDR3 protein has one entry. The data show about 260,000 distinct CDR3 sequences, 7.5% to 9.5% seen once. Sequencing was performed on PBMCs, mostly from graft donor cells, taken 180 days after TCRalphabeta/CD19-depleted stem cell transplant. These receptors were taken from a male patient between 5 and 17 years old who had a stem cell transplant for acute lymphoblastic leukemia, so the T cells may come from the graft donor. Both conserved end residues are part of each CDR3. Each record gives: D gene, V gene, J gene, CDR3 length, clone size, CDR3 DNA, CDR3 protein. A D gene is named only where the DNA matches it firmly. A row's size may be missing; if present it is once, few, many or a size class.

D: TRBD2; V: TRBV7-9; J: TRBJ2-3; length: 14; size: many; DNA: TGTGCCAGCAGCGTCGGGGGGGAGAGAGATACGCAGTATTTT; CDR3: CASSVGGERDTQYF
D: NA; V: TRBV5-1; J: TRBJ1-6; length: 14; size: many; DNA: TGCGCCAGCAGCTACGGACAGTCTAATTCACCCCTCCACTTT; CDR3: CASSYGQSNSPLHF
D: TRBD1; V: TRBV15; J: TRBJ2-3; length: 16; size: many; DNA: TGTGCCACCAGCCTGCTGCGGACAGGGGAACGAGTTACGCAGTATTTT; CDR3: CATSLLRTGERVTQYF
D: NA; V: TRBV28; J: TRBJ2-1; length: 15; size: many; DNA: TGTGCCAGCACCTCGGGCCCCCTCTCCTACAATGAGCAGTTCTTC; CDR3: CASTSGPLSYNEQFF
D: NA; V: TRBV5-1; J: TRBJ1-6; length: 17; size: many; DNA: TGCGCCAGCAGCCGTAGAGGGGAGAGCTCCTATAATTCACCCCTCCACTTT; CDR3: CASSRRGESSYNSPLHF
D: TRBD1; V: TRBV28; J: TRBJ1-5; length: 16; size: many; DNA: TGTGCCAGCAGTAAAAGGACAGGGGCTAGGGGGGGGCCCCAGCATTTT; CDR3: CASSKRTGARGGPQHF
D: TRBD1; V: TRBV29-1; J: TRBJ1-2; length: 14; size: many; DNA: TGCAGCGTTGAAAGGACAGGGCAATCGGGGGGCTACACCTTC; CDR3: CSVERTGQSGGYTF
D: NA; V: TRBV5-6; J: TRBJ1-1; length: 15; size: few; DNA: TGTGCCAGCAGCCCAGGCCCACGGGGTGGCACTGAAGCTTTCTTT; CDR3: CASSPGPRGGTEAFF
D: TRBD2; V: TRBV5-1; J: TRBJ2-5; length: 16; size: many; DNA: TGCGCCAGCAGCTTTGGGAGCGGGGGGCACCAAGAGACCCAGTACTTC; CDR3: CASSFGSGGHQETQYF
D: NA; V: TRBV27; J: TRBJ2-5; length: 14; size: many; DNA: TGTGCCAGCAGTTTATCGGGGGAGGAAGAGACCCAGTACTTC; CDR3: CASSLSGEEETQYF
D: NA; V: TRBV14; J: TRBJ2-7; length: 14; size: many; DNA: TGTGCCAGCAGCCAAGAGGCCCTATGGGACGAGCAGTACTTC; CDR3: CASSQEALWDEQYF
D: NA; V: TRBV19; J: TRBJ1-6; length: 14; size: many; DNA: TGTGCCAGTAGTACTTCAGGACCACATTCACCCCTCCACTTT; CDR3: CASSTSGPHSPLHF
D: TRBD2; V: TRBV12-3/TRBV12-4; J: TRBJ2-3; length: 14; size: many; DNA: TGTGCCAGCAGCCTGAGCGGGGGGCGTGATACGCAGTATTTT; CDR3: CASSLSGGRDTQYF
D: NA; V: TRBV7-9; J: TRBJ2-7; length: 15; size: many; DNA: TGTGCCAGCAGCTTGGCCCATCGCGGCTCCTACGAGCAGTACTTC; CDR3: CASSLAHRGSYEQYF
D: NA; V: TRBV27; J: TRBJ2-6; length: 16; size: many; DNA: TGTGCCAGCAGACCACAGGTTTCCTCTGGGGCCAACGTCCTGACTTTC; CDR3: CASRPQVSSGANVLTF
D: TRBD2; V: TRBV5-1; J: TRBJ2-5; length: 16; size: many; DNA: TGCGCCAGCAGCTGGCCCCGGGGGGGCGTAGGGGAGACCCAGTACTTC; CDR3: CASSWPRGGVGETQYF
D: TRBD2; V: TRBV20-1; J: TRBJ2-3; length: 17; size: many; DNA: TGCAGTGCTTATACCGGGACTAGCGGGGGGACCAGACGTACGCAGTATTTT; CDR3: CSAYTGTSGGTRRTQYF
D: NA; V: TRBV7-9; J: TRBJ2-7; length: 15; size: NA; DNA: TGTGCCAGCAGTATAGGGGGGTCCCTAATCTACGAGCAGTACTTC; CDR3: CASSIGGSLIYEQYF
D: NA; V: TRBV9; J: TRBJ1-2; length: 14; size: many; DNA: TGTGCCAGCAGCGAAGGGGCCGTAAACTATGGCTACACCTTC; CDR3: CASSEGAVNYGYTF
D: NA; V: TRBV12-3/TRBV12-4; J: TRBJ2-1; length: 16; size: many; DNA: TGTGCCAGCAGTTCCTCGGGACCTTCGAGAAACAATGAGCAGTTCTTC; CDR3: CASSSSGPSRNNEQFF
D: NA; V: TRBV28; J: TRBJ1-6; length: 16; size: many; DNA: TGTGCCAGCAGTCCTTCATTAGGACAGACTAATTCACCCCTCCACTTT; CDR3: CASSPSLGQTNSPLHF
D: NA; V: TRBV5-1; J: TRBJ2-2; length: 14; size: many; DNA: TGCGCCAGCAGCCTACAAAGGGGCACCGGGGAGCTGTTTTTT; CDR3: CASSLQRGTGELFF